One and the same sample provided the 25 T cell receptor beta chains below, sequenced in a study of blood T cell repertoires in COVID-19. Method: immunoSEQ multiplex PCR; TCRdb's copy keeps in-frame clones and lacks some. The repertoire includes about 70,000 clones, 88% of them detected once, and 5.5% to 7% sits in the top ten. The source material was peripheral blood. These receptors all stem from a woman aged 70 to 79 with acute or convalescent COVID-19.

This chain uses TRBV6-6 with TRBJ1-2, with 7 bases identical to TRBD1. The CDR3 is made up of 16 amino acids. Germline CDR1 reads MNHNY; CDR2 reads SVGAGI (reference sequence). Unmatched junction bases numbered 13, after V lost 5 bases and J lost 4 bases. Here the CDR3 DNA reads TGTGCCAGCAGTGTTGCCGGGACAGATGCTTTCTATGGCTACACCTTC. It yields the protein CASSVAGTDAFYGYTF.

The chain joins TRBV2 to TRBJ1-2, with D tentatively TRBD1 (6 bases). Trimming shortened V by 5 bases and J by 2 bases, and 9 bases separated the two germline ends. CDR3 length equals 13 residues. The germline gives CDR1 SNHLY, CDR2 FYNNEI. The CDR3 reads CASSRTENYGYTF. CDR3 nucleotide sequence: TGTGCCAGCAGTCGGACAGAGAACTATGGCTACACCTTC.

V and J are TRBV9 and TRBJ2-1; the match to TRBD1 covers 7 bases. Looked up from germline, CDR1 is SGDLS and CDR2 is YYNGEE. The ends lost 1 base at V and 7 bases at J; junction bases unmatched: 14. The CDR3 has 17 residues. For the CDR3, the DNA is TGTGCCAGCAGCGTAAGGTCCGGGACCCTCAGGGGGAATGAGCAGTTCTTC. Translation gives CASSVRSGTLRGNEQFF.

CDR3 region: CASSAGTGGGGYTF. The CDR3 bases are TGTGCCAGCAGCGCTGGGACAGGGGGAGGTGGCTACACCTTC. This chain links TRBV9 with TRBJ1-2, with 11 bases matching TRBD1. The CDR3 is 14 amino acids. V dropped 3 bases and J dropped 7; count of bases not matched to a gene: 5. Germline CDR1 reads SGDLS; CDR2 reads YYNGEE.

This clone occurred once. The chain uses TRBV5-1 and TRBJ2-2; D possibly corresponds to TRBD1 (6 bases). This CDR3 region has 14 residues. V lost 5 bases and J 1 base, leaving 9 bases between the germline ends. Germline V gives CDR1 SGHRS, CDR2 YFSETQ. The CDR3: CASRDSLNTGELFF. The CDR3 bases are TGCGCCAGCAGGGACAGTTTGAACACCGGGGAGCTGTTTTTT.

This clone was found once. The J gene is TRBJ2-3, the V gene TRBV7-9, with D possibly being TRBD2 (6 bases). The germline V gene has CDR1 SEHNR and CDR2 FQNEAQ (reference sequence). The V end was cut by 6 bases, the J end by 0 bases, with 16 bases between. The CDR3 runs 16 residues. The CDR3 nucleotides are TGTGCCAGCAGAACGGGACTCCCTACTAGCACAGATACGCAGTATTTT. Residues: CASRTGLPTSTDTQYF.

The gene calls are TRBV30 and TRBJ2-1, with 8 bases matching TRBD2. The trim removed 4 bases at V and 8 bases at J, leaving 10 bases unmatched. There are 14 residues in the CDR3. The germline gives CDR1 GTSNPN, CDR2 SVGIG (reference sequence). The CDR3: CAWNIAGTLDEQFF. The CDR3 region has the DNA TGTGCCTGGAATATAGCGGGAACCCTGGATGAGCAGTTCTTC.

The V gene is TRBV7-2, the J gene TRBJ2-3, with 10 bases fitting TRBD2. Germline CDR1 is SGHTA and CDR2 is FQGNSA. The V gene end was trimmed by 3 bases and the J gene end by 2 bases; junction bases not matched to a gene: 14. The CDR3 loop spans 19 amino acids. CDR3 in amino acids: CASSLGFWGTSAFTDTQYF. The CDR3, as DNA: TGTGCCAGCAGCTTGGGATTTTGGGGGACTAGCGCCTTCACAGATACGCAGTATTTT.

The chain uses TRBV27 and TRBJ1-6; 10 nucleotides line up with TRBD1. Germline CDR1 and CDR2: MNHEY and SMNVEV (reference sequence). V shed 6 bases and J 10 bases; nucleotides not matched to a gene: 6. CDR3 length equals 14 residues. CDR3 residues: CASSQGQGWSPLHF. The CDR3 DNA reads as TGTGCCAGCAGCCAGGGACAGGGGTGGTCACCCCTCCACTTT.

This chain uses TRBV11-2 with TRBJ1-2; the match to TRBD1 covers 7 bases. The CDR3 sequence is 12 residues long. Germline V gives CDR1 SGHAT, CDR2 FQNNGV. The ends lost 5 bases at V and 8 bases at J; junction bases unmatched: 5. The CDR3: CASSPGQWGYTF. In nucleotides, the CDR3 is TGTGCCAGCAGCCCGGGACAGTGGGGCTACACCTTC. Combining the CDR3 with reference TRBV11-2 and TRBJ1-2 gives the whole variable domain EAGVAQSPRYKIIEKRQSVAFWCNPISGHATLYWYQQILGQGPKLLIQFQNNGVVDDSQLPKDRFSAERLKGVDSTLKIQPAKLEDSAVYLCASSPGQWGYTFGSGTRLTVV.

This clone was counted only a few times. The chain combines TRBV7-9 with TRBJ1-3; TRBD1 might be the D (6 bases). Germline loops: CDR1 SEHNR, CDR2 FQNEAQ (reference sequence). This CDR3 region has 14 residues. V lost 4 bases and J 2 bases, leaving 9 bases between the germline ends. This CDR3 is CASSSRTAGNTIYF. The DNA for the CDR3 is TGTGCCAGCAGCTCACGGACAGCTGGAAACACCATATATTTT. The variable domain in full, with the rest retrieved from reference TRBV7-9 and TRBJ1-3, is DTGVSQNPRHKITKRGQNVTFRCDPISEHNRLYWYRQTLGQGPEFLTYFQNEAQLEKSRLLSDRFSAERPKGSFSTLEIQRTEQGDSAMYLCASSSRTAGNTIYFGEGSWLTVV.

This clone was seen a few times. The V call is TRBV3-1 (or the pseudogene TRBV3-2), the J call TRBJ1-5; 7 bases line up with TRBD1. Per the germline V gene, CDR1 is LGHDT and CDR2 is YNNKEL (reference sequence). The CDR3 is 14 residues long. The V and J ends lost 1 base and 7 bases, in that order; junction bases with no gene match: 4. DNA for the CDR3: TGTGCCAGCAGCCAAGGGGGACAGTTCCAGCCCCAGCATTTT. It translates to CASSQGGQFQPQHF.

V and J are TRBV5-1 and TRBJ1-3; maybe TRBD1 (5 bases). CDR1 is SGHRS and CDR2 is YFSETQ in the germline V gene. The CDR3 has 11 residues. Trimming removed 7 bases at V and 4 bases at J, with 6 bases between. This chain's CDR3 is CASQGGNTIYF. Here the CDR3 DNA reads TGCGCCAGCCAGGGAGGAAACACCATATATTTT.

J is TRBJ1-1 and V is TRBV6-2 or TRBV6-3; D is possibly TRBD1 (6 bases). The CDR3 has 16 amino acids. Germline V gives CDR1 MNHEY, CDR2 SVGEGT. Trimming pared 6 bases from V and 1 base from J, leaving 18 bases between. DNA of the CDR3: TGTGCCAGCAGATACGAGCGGACAGACCCGAACACTGAAGCTTTCTTT. Its translation: CASRYERTDPNTEAFF.

The chain uses TRBV2 and TRBJ1-2; D uncertain. Germline assignment: CDR1 SNHLY and CDR2 FYNNEI. Trimming removed 3 bases at V and 6 bases at J, with 14 bases between. CDR3 size: 14 residues. The CDR3 sequence: CASSDWGRGHGYTF. As DNA, the CDR3 is TGTGCCAGCAGTGATTGGGGTCGGGGTCATGGCTACACCTTC. The complete variable domain, with remaining parts taken from reference TRBV2 and TRBJ1-2, reads EPEVTQTPSHQVTQMGQEVILRCVPISNHLYFYWYRQILGQKVEFLVSFYNNEISEKSEIFDDQFSVERPDGSNFTLKIRSTKLEDSAMYFCASSDWGRGHGYTFGSGTRLTVV.

This clone was counted a few times. The rearrangement links TRBV5-4 to TRBJ1-2, with 7 bases that match TRBD1. V was clipped by 0 bases and J by 1 base; unmatched bases: 3. CDR3 length: 15 amino acids. In germline, CDR1 is SGHNT, CDR2 YYREEE (reference sequence). CDR3 sequence (DNA): TGTGCCAGCAGCTTGGCGGGACAGCTTAACTATGGCTACACCTTC. Residues: CASSLAGQLNYGYTF.

This clone has a handful of counts. V is TRBV18 and J is TRBJ1-1, with 7 nucleotides matching TRBD1. The CDR3 extends over 13 amino acids. The V and J ends lost 4 bases and 3 bases, in that order; junction bases with no gene match: 2. Germline CDR1 reads KGHSH; CDR2 reads LQKENI. The CDR3 DNA sequence: TGTGCCAGCTCACGGGACAGAGACACTGAAGCTTTCTTT. This codes for CASSRDRDTEAFF.

The rearrangement joins TRBV28 to TRBJ2-2, with D perhaps TRBD2 (5 bases). The V gene's germline CDR1 is MDHEN and CDR2 SYDVKM. Trimming shortened V by 2 bases and J by 6 bases, and 7 bases separated the two germline ends. The CDR3 runs to 13 residues. CDR3 in amino acids: CASSLGGSGELFF. The CDR3, as DNA: TGTGCCAGCAGTTTAGGAGGTTCCGGGGAGCTGTTTTTT.

This chain links TRBV30 with TRBJ1-5; 7 nucleotides align to TRBD1. V was clipped by 5 bases and J by 3 bases; unmatched bases: 10. From germline, CDR1 is GTSNPN and CDR2 SVGIG (reference sequence). CDR3 length equals 15 residues. The CDR3 is CAWGEPDRANQPQHF. The CDR3 DNA sequence: TGTGCCTGGGGTGAACCCGACAGGGCCAATCAGCCCCAGCATTTT.

The CDR3 sequence is CATFSGNTIYF. CDR3 in DNA: TGTGCCACATTCTCTGGAAACACCATATATTTT. This sequence joins TRBV28 and TRBJ1-3; D remains ambiguous. Germline V gene lookup returns CDR1 MDHEN and CDR2 SYDVKM. The CDR3 is 11 residues long. Between the trimmed V and J ends, which lost 10 bases and 0 bases, there was a span of 4 bases.

The rearrangement links TRBV19 to TRBJ2-1, with 9 bases fitting TRBD2. Per germline, CDR1 LNHDA and CDR2 SQIVND (reference sequence). The junction had 13 bases not matched to a gene; V was cut back by 3 bases and J by 4 bases. There are 18 residues in the CDR3. Here the CDR3 reads CASSMAGGGPPLYNEQFF. For the CDR3, the DNA is TGTGCCAGTAGTATGGCGGGGGGGGGTCCCCCTCTTTACAATGAGCAGTTCTTC.

This clone has just one count. V and J are TRBV28 and TRBJ2-7; D unresolved. This CDR3 contains 10 residues. Germline V gene lookup returns CDR1 MDHEN and CDR2 SYDVKM. Trimming cost V 6 bases and J 4 bases, with 4 bases left between them. CDR3 region: CASRRYEQYF. The CDR3 coding sequence is TGTGCCAGCAGACGGTACGAGCAGTACTTC.

This sequence joins TRBV4-1 and TRBJ2-3; 7 bases are a match to TRBD2. Germline-derived CDR1 and CDR2 are MGHRA and YSYEKL. J lost 4 bases, V lost 0 bases, and 4 bases had no gene match. This CDR3 contains 15 residues. The CDR3 bases are TGCGCCAGCAGCCAAGAGGGAGGGGAGGCAGATACGCAGTATTTT. Protein: CASSQEGGEADTQYF.

The chain combines TRBV18 with TRBJ1-2; D is possibly TRBD1 (6 bases). This CDR3 spans 16 amino acids. The V and J ends lost 6 bases and 6 bases respectively, with 23 bases between them. Germline assignment: CDR1 KGHSH and CDR2 LQKENI. The CDR3 reads CASSPGGQGILDGYTF. In nucleotides, the CDR3 is TGTGCCAGCTCGCCCGGCGGGCAGGGGATATTGGATGGCTACACCTTC.

V and J are TRBV9 and TRBJ1-4; no reliable D call. The V end was cut by 3 bases, the J end by 4 bases, with 13 bases between. The CDR3 is made up of 15 amino acids. Germline V gene data show CDR1 as SGDLS and CDR2 as YYNGEE. The DNA of the CDR3 is TGTGCCAGCAGCGCCGGCCGACGGAGTAATGAAAAACTGTTTTTT. Translated, it gives CASSAGRRSNEKLFF. The entire variable domain, with the rest obtained from reference TRBV9 and TRBJ1-4, is as follows: DSGVTQTPKHLITATGQRVTLRCSPRSGDLSVYWYQQSLDQGLQFLIQYYNGEERAKGNILERFSAQQFPDLHSELNLSSLELGDSALYFCASSAGRRSNEKLFFGSGTQLSVL.